This passage covers 20 T cell receptor beta chains from one sample sequenced in a study of cytomegalovirus exposure and HLA in healthy donors. Method: immunoSEQ multiplex PCR; TCRdb's copy keeps in-frame clones and lacks some. Of more than 110,000 clones listed, about 95% are singletons. Sequencing was done on a sample of PBMCs. Receptors were obtained from a young man in good health and CMV-seropositive.

This chain joins TRBV6-6 and TRBJ2-5; D remains ambiguous. CDR1 is MNHNY, CDR2 SVGAGI, per germline (reference sequence). Trimming cost V 2 bases and J 5 bases, with 6 bases left between them. This CDR3 region has 12 residues. This CDR3 is CASSYEAETQYF. In DNA, the CDR3 is TGTGCCAGCAGTTACGAAGCGGAGACCCAGTACTTC.

V is TRBV30 and J is TRBJ2-7, with D perhaps TRBD2 (5 bases). The CDR3 runs 12 residues. Germline-derived CDR1 and CDR2 are GTSNPN and SVGIG (reference sequence). V lost 4 bases and J 6 bases, leaving 13 bases between the germline ends. In nucleotides, the CDR3 is TGTGCCTGGACAACTAGATTGTCCGAGCAGTACTTC. This encodes CAWTTRLSEQYF.

The chain joins TRBV2 to TRBJ2-1, with 9 bases fitting TRBD2. The CDR3 has 18 residues. Germline CDR1 is SNHLY and CDR2 is FYNNEI. With 3 bases clipped from V and 0 bases from J, the junction kept 9 bases outside the gene matches. This CDR3 reads CASSDPTSGLSSYNEQFF. The CDR3 region has the DNA TGTGCCAGCAGTGACCCGACTAGCGGACTAAGCTCCTACAATGAGCAGTTCTTC.

This sequence joins TRBV7-8 and TRBJ2-5; D gene uncertain. In germline, CDR1 is SGHVS, CDR2 FQNEAQ. This CDR3 comprises 17 residues. The V and J ends lost 4 bases and 7 bases respectively, with 25 bases between them. CDR3 protein: CASSSRMPGSTLGTQYF. CDR3 coding DNA: TGTGCCAGCAGCTCTAGAATGCCCGGGTCGACGCTTGGGACCCAGTACTTC. The whole variable domain, remainder taken from reference TRBV7-8 and TRBJ2-5, is GAGVSQSPRYKVAKRGQDVALRCDPISGHVSLFWYQQALGQGPEFLTYFQNEAQLDKSGLPSDRFFAERPEGSVSTLKIQRTQQEDSAVYLCASSSRMPGSTLGTQYFGPGTRLLVL.

In DNA, the CDR3 is TGTGCCAGCAGTCAAGGACAGGGATCTAATGAGCAGTTCTTC. Protein sequence: CASSQGQGSNEQFF. The chain carries TRBV2 and TRBJ2-1, with 8 bases matching TRBD1. Per germline, CDR1 SNHLY and CDR2 FYNNEI. The CDR3 contains 14 residues. The ends lost 5 bases at V and 7 bases at J; junction bases unmatched: 7.

V gene TRBV13 combines with J gene TRBJ2-1; 7 bases match TRBD2. The CDR3 loop spans 16 amino acids. V lost 1 base to trimming and J lost 2 bases; unmatched junction nucleotides: 5. The germline V gene encodes CDR1 PRHDT and CDR2 FYEKMQ (reference sequence). The CDR3 reads CASSLAAGVTYNEQFF. The DNA of the CDR3 is TGTGCCAGCAGCTTAGCTGCGGGGGTGACCTACAATGAGCAGTTCTTC.

V and J are TRBV19 and TRBJ1-2; the match to TRBD1 covers 7 bases. J was trimmed by 1 base and V by 9 bases; bases with no gene match: 5. Germline CDR1 is LNHDA and CDR2 is SQIVND (reference sequence). The CDR3 is 13 residues long. This CDR3 is CASAQGNNYGYTF. The CDR3 DNA reads as TGTGCCAGCGCACAGGGGAATAACTATGGCTACACCTTC.

The rearrangement uses TRBV29-1 and TRBJ1-4; possible D gene TRBD1, 5 bases. V lost 4 bases and J 5 bases, leaving 14 bases between the germline ends. The germline CDR1 and CDR2 sequences are SQVTM and ANQGSEA. There are 14 residues in the CDR3. This chain's CDR3 is CSVGDPGGNEKLFF. CDR3 DNA sequence: TGCAGCGTTGGCGACCCGGGGGGGAATGAAAAACTGTTTTTT.

V usage is TRBV10-3 and J usage is TRBJ2-5; D remains unclear. This CDR3 comprises 12 residues. Trimming stripped 4 bases from V and 4 bases from J, with 7 bases between. Germline V gives CDR1 ENHRY, CDR2 SYGVKD. CDR3 DNA sequence: TGTGCCATCAGTGTCTACCGAGAGACCCAGTACTTC. It encodes CAISVYRETQYF.

V usage is TRBV14 and J usage is TRBJ2-1; maybe TRBD1 (5 bases). The CDR3 is 13 residues long. CDR1 is SGHDN and CDR2 is FVKESK in the germline V gene. The V end lost 10 bases, the J end lost 2 bases, and 12 bases lay between the germline ends. The CDR3 DNA follows: TGTGCCACAAGGAAGGGGCCCTACAATGAGCAGTTCTTC. Encoded protein: CATRKGPYNEQFF.

The CDR3 DNA reads as TGCGCCAGCAGCTTGGGCCTAGGATCCCAAGAGACCCAGTACTTC. Encoded protein: CASSLGLGSQETQYF. The chain combines TRBV5-1 with TRBJ2-5; no reliable D call. V was shortened by 0 bases and J by 1 base, with 10 bases between the two germline ends. The CDR3 is made up of 15 amino acids. Germline CDR1 SGHRS, CDR2 YFSETQ.

CDR3: CASSVGTGGTGELFF. Written as DNA, the CDR3 is TGTGCCAGCAGCGTAGGGACAGGGGGTACCGGGGAGCTGTTTTTT. The J gene is TRBJ2-2, the V gene TRBV9; 10 positions match TRBD1. The V gene's germline CDR1 is SGDLS and CDR2 YYNGEE. The CDR3 is 15 residues long. J was trimmed by 5 bases and V by 0 bases; bases with no gene match: 1.

The chain carries TRBV11-3 and TRBJ2-1; 8 nucleotides line up with TRBD1. Trimming at V came to 5 bases and at J to 2 bases, leaving 5 bases not matched to a gene. Germline CDR1 SGHNT, CDR2 YENEEA. The CDR3 runs to 15 residues. The CDR3 reads CASSPGQATYNEQFF. CDR3 nucleotides: TGTGCCAGCAGCCCGGGACAGGCGACCTACAATGAGCAGTTCTTC.

The chain joins TRBV30 to TRBJ1-5, with a tentative D call TRBD1 (5 bases). V was pared by 5 bases and J by 3 bases, with 20 bases between. The CDR3 consists of 16 residues. The V gene's germline CDR1 is GTSNPN and CDR2 SVGIG (reference sequence). CDR3 loop: CAWGVREGSFNQPQHF. In DNA form, the CDR3 reads TGTGCCTGGGGGGTGAGGGAGGGGTCGTTCAATCAGCCCCAGCATTTT.

The gene calls are TRBV5-1 and TRBJ1-3; D call uncertain. The CDR3 sequence is 14 residues long. Trimming left V 3 bases short and J 0 bases short, with 7 bases between. Germline lookup yields CDR1 SGHRS and CDR2 YFSETQ. The CDR3 here is CASSSSGSGNTIYF. In nucleotides, the CDR3 is TGCGCCAGCAGCTCTTCGGGCTCTGGAAACACCATATATTTT.

V gene TRBV4-1 combines with J gene TRBJ1-5, with D possibly matching TRBD1 (5 bases). V was pared by 0 bases and J by 0 bases, with 9 bases between. CDR3 length: 16 amino acids. From germline, CDR1 is MGHRA and CDR2 YSYEKL. The CDR3 coding sequence is TGCGCCAGCAGCCAAGAAACAGGCTATAGCAATCAGCCCCAGCATTTT. Translated: CASSQETGYSNQPQHF.

The chain recombines TRBV27 with TRBJ2-7; D remains unclear. CDR1 MNHEY and CDR2 SMNVEV come from the germline V gene (reference sequence). The CDR3 sequence is 14 residues long. V was cut by 10 bases and J by 2 bases, with 18 bases left in between. CDR3 region: CATTPSSDPYEQYF. CDR3 sequence (DNA): TGTGCCACCACCCCATCGAGCGACCCCTACGAGCAGTACTTC.

The chain uses TRBV18 and TRBJ2-5, with D maybe TRBD2 (6 bases). The CDR3 is 16 residues long. Germline CDR1 reads KGHSH; CDR2 reads LQKENI. V lost 3 bases and J 3 bases, leaving 17 bases between the germline ends. CDR3 in amino acids: CASSPMSSGGKETQYF. CDR3 sequence (DNA): TGTGCCAGCTCACCGATGTCTTCCGGGGGTAAAGAGACCCAGTACTTC.

The DNA of the CDR3 is TGTGCCAGCAGCCAATTAGGCGGACAGGCCTACAATGAGCAGTTCTTC. Protein product: CASSQLGGQAYNEQFF. The rearrangement joins TRBV4-2 to TRBJ2-1; TRBD1 agrees at 7 bases. The CDR3 sequence is 16 residues long. V was clipped by 2 bases and J by 2 bases; unmatched bases: 6. Germline CDR1 reads LGHNA; CDR2 reads YNFKEQ.

This chain connects TRBV4-1 to TRBJ1-5; the D gene is possibly TRBD1 (5 bases). In germline, CDR1 is MGHRA, CDR2 YSYEKL. The CDR3 spans 17 residues. Trimming stripped 0 bases from V and 0 bases from J, with 12 bases between. CDR3 residues: CASSQDRQGYSNQPQHF. CDR3 bases: TGCGCCAGCAGCCAAGATCGCCAGGGCTATAGCAATCAGCCCCAGCATTTT.